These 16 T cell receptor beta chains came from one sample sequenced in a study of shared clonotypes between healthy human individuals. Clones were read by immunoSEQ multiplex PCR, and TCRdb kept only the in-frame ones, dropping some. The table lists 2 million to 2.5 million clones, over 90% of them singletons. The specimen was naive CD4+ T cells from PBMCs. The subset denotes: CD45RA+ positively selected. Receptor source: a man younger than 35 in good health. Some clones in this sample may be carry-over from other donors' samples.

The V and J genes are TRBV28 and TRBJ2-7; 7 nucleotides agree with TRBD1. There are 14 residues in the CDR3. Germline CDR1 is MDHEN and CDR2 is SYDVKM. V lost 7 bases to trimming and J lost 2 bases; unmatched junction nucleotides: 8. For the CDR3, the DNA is TGTGCCAGCACCGTATACGGGACAGCCTACGAGCAGTACTTC. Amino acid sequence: CASTVYGTAYEQYF.

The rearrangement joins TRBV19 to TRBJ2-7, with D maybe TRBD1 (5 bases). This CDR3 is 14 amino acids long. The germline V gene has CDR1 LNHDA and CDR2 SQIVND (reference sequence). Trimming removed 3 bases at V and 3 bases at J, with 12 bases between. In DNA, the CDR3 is TGTGCCAGTAGTATTGGGCAGGGTGACTACGAGCAGTACTTC. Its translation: CASSIGQGDYEQYF. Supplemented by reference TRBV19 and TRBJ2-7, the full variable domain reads DGGITQSPKYLFRKEGQNVTLSCEQNLNHDAMYWYRQDPGQGLRLIYYSQIVNDFQKGDIAEGYSVSREKKESFPLTVTSAQKNPTAFYLCASSIGQGDYEQYFGPGTRLTVT.

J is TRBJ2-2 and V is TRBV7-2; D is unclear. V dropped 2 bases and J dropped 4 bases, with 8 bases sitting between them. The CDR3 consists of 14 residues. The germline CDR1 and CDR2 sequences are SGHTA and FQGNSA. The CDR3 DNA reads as TGTGCCAGCAGCTTAACCCCTAGCACCGGGGAGCTGTTTTTT. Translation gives CASSLTPSTGELFF.

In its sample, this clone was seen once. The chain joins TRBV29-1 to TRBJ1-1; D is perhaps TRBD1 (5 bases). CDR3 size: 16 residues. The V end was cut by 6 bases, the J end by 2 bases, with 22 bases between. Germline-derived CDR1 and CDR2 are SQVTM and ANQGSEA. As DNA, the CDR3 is TGCAGCGTGAAAAATGTCCCCTGGGGCTCCAACACTGAAGCTTTCTTT. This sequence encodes CSVKNVPWGSNTEAFF.

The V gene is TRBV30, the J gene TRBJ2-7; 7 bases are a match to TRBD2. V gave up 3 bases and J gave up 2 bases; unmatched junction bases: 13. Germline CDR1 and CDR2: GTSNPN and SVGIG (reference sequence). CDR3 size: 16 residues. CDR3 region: CAWSRMWASGPYEQYF. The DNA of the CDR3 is TGTGCCTGGAGCCGCATGTGGGCTAGCGGACCCTACGAGCAGTACTTC.

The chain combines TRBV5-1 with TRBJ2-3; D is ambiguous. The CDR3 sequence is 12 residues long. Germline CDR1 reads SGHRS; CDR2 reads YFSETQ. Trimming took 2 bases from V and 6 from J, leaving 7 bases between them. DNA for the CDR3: TGCGCCAGCAGCTTCGGTGTGGATACGCAGTATTTT. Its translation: CASSFGVDTQYF.

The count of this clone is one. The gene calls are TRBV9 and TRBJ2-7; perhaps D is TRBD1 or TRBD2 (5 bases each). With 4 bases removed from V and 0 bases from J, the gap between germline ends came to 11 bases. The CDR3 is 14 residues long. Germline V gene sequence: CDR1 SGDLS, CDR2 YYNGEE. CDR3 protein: CASSPGPISYEQYF. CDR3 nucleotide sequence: TGTGCCAGCAGCCCGGGACCGATCTCCTACGAGCAGTACTTC.

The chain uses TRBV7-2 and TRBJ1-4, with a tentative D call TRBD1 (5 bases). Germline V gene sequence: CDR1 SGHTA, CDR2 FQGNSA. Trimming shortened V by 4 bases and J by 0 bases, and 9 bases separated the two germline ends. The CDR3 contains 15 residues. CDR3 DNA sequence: TGTGCCAGCAGCTCCCAAGGGGCAACTAATGAAAAACTGTTTTTT. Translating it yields CASSSQGATNEKLFF.

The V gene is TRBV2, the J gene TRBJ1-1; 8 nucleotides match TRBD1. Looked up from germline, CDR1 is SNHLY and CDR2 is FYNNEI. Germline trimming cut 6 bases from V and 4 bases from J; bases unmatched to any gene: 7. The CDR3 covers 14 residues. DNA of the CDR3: TGTGCCAGCAGGAATACAGGGGGTTTCACTGAAGCTTTCTTT. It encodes CASRNTGGFTEAFF.

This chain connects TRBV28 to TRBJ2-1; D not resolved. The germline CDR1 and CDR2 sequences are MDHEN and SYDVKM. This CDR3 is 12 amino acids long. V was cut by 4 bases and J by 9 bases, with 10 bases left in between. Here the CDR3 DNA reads TGTGCCAGCAGTTCCTATGTGGGTGAGCAGTTCTTC. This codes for CASSSYVGEQFF.

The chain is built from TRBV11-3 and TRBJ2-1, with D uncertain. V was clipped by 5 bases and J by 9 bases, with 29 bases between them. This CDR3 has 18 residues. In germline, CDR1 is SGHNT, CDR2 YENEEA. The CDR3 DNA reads TGTGCCAGCAGCCCGCAACGATGGACCCACCCGGAGAGGTTTGAGCAGTTCTTC. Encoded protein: CASSPQRWTHPERFEQFF. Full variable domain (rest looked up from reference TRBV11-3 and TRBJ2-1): EAGVVQSPRYKIIEKKQPVAFWCNPISGHNTLYWYLQNLGQGPELLIRYENEEAVDDSQLPKDRFSAERLKGVDSTLKIQPAELGDSAVYLCASSPQRWTHPERFEQFFGPGTRLTVL.

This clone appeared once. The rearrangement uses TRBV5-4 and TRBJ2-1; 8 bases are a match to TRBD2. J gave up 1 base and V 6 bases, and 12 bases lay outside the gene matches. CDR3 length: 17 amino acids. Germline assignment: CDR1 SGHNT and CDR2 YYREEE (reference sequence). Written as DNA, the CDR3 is TGTGCCAGCAACCAGGGTGGTGGCGGGAGGTCCTACAATGAGCAGTTCTTC. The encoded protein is CASNQGGGGRSYNEQFF.

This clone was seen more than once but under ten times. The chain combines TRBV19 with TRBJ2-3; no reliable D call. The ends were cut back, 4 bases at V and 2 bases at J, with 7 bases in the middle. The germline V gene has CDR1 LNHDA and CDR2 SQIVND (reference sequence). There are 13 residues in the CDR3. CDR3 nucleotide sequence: TGTGCCAGTAGTACGCAGGTCACAGATACGCAGTATTTT. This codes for CASSTQVTDTQYF.

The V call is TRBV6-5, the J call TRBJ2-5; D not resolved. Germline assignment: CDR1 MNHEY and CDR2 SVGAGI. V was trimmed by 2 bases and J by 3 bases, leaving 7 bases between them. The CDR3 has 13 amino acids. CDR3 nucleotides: TGTGCCAGCAGTTACAAAGGAAAAGAGACCCAGTACTTC. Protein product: CASSYKGKETQYF.

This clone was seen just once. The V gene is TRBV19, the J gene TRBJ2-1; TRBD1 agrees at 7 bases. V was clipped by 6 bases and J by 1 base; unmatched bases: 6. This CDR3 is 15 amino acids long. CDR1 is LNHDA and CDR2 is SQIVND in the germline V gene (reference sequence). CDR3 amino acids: CASSPRGPSYNEQFF. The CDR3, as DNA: TGTGCCAGTAGCCCGAGGGGGCCATCCTACAATGAGCAGTTCTTC.

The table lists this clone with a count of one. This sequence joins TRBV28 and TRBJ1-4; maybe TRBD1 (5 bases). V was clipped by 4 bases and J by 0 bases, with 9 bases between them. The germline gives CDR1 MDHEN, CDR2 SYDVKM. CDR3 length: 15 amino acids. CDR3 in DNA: TGTGCCAGCAGTTCCGCAGGGACAACTAATGAAAAACTGTTTTTT. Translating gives CASSSAGTTNEKLFF.